These 2 T cell receptor beta chains were sequenced from one sample in a study of cytomegalovirus exposure and HLA in healthy donors. Researchers ran the PCR with 60 Vbeta and 13 Jbeta primers. Repertoires were generated with immunoSEQ multiplex PCR, while TCRdb's copy carries only in-frame clones and drops some. This table holds some 40,000 clones, almost 70% found once. The sample was PBMCs. The receptors were sampled from a man aged 40-49 years in good health and CMV-seronegative.

This clone was counted only a few times. The chain recombines TRBV4-1 with TRBJ2-5; possible D gene TRBD1, 6 bases. The V gene lost 4 bases and the J gene lost 4 bases, with 16 bases spanning the gap. The CDR3 loop spans 15 amino acids. Germline V gene lookup returns CDR1 MGHRA and CDR2 YSYEKL. The CDR3: CASSLAQGLAETQYF. The DNA of the CDR3 is TGCGCCAGCAGCCTTGCACAGGGTTTGGCAGAGACCCAGTACTTC.

V gene TRBV6-5 combines with J gene TRBJ1-5, with D unclear. V was trimmed by 5 bases and J by 0 bases, leaving 11 bases between them. The germline gives CDR1 MNHEY, CDR2 SVGAGI. This CDR3 spans 15 amino acids. CDR3 residues: CASSTFRNSNQPQHF. CDR3 nucleotide sequence: TGTGCCAGCAGTACCTTCAGGAATAGCAATCAGCCCCAGCATTTT.